Following are 9 T cell receptor beta chains from one sample sequenced in a study of control samples from healthy donors and cancer patients. Produced via immunoSEQ multiplex PCR; TCRdb's table is partial and in-frame only. Of 150,000 to 200,000 clones listed, 85% to 95% are singletons. Sequenced material: blood. These receptor sequences come from a man aged 18 to 29 in good health.

This sequence joins TRBV6-2 or TRBV6-3 and TRBJ1-3; 8 nucleotides agree with TRBD1. The CDR3 covers 14 residues. Germline V gives CDR1 MNHEY, CDR2 SVGEGT. The V gene end was trimmed by 5 bases and the J gene end by 8 bases; junction bases not matched to a gene: 8. The CDR3 DNA reads TGTGCCAGCAGTACGGACAGGGCTGGGGACACCATATATTTT. Translation gives CASSTDRAGDTIYF.

This clone was detected once. The chain couples TRBV30 to TRBJ1-1; D gene unclear. The CDR3 covers 13 residues. Germline V gene sequence: CDR1 GTSNPN, CDR2 SVGIG (reference sequence). Trimming removed 5 bases from V and 2 bases from J, with 12 bases in between. CDR3: CAWVAGSNTEAFF. CDR3 coding DNA: TGTGCCTGGGTCGCGGGGAGCAACACTGAAGCTTTCTTT.

The gene calls are TRBV4-1 and TRBJ2-5, with 10 positions matching TRBD2. The CDR3 covers 18 residues. The V gene's germline CDR1 is MGHRA and CDR2 YSYEKL. The V segment lost 0 bases and the J segment 5 bases; nucleotides outside the gene matches: 12. Here the CDR3 DNA reads TGCGCCAGCAGCCAAGATTCTAGCGGGGGATACTTAACGGAGACCCAGTACTTC. Translation gives CASSQDSSGGYLTETQYF.

This clone was recorded only once. The gene calls are TRBV4-1 and TRBJ2-7, with D perhaps TRBD1 or TRBD2 (7 bases each). The V and J ends lost 0 bases and 1 base respectively, with 19 bases between them. Germline V CDR1 and CDR2: MGHRA, YSYEKL. The CDR3 consists of 18 residues. The CDR3, as DNA: TGCGCCAGCAGCCAAGATCTAGGGGGGAGGGGGCGATCCTACGAGCAGTACTTC. It encodes CASSQDLGGRGRSYEQYF.

This rearrangement joins TRBV4-1 to TRBJ1-1; 7 bases match TRBD1. This CDR3 is built from 12 residues. With 6 bases clipped from V and 3 bases from J, the junction kept 1 base outside the gene matches. The germline V gene encodes CDR1 MGHRA and CDR2 YSYEKL. CDR3 sequence reads: CASRQGYTEAFF. The CDR3 DNA follows: TGCGCCAGCAGACAGGGGTACACTGAAGCTTTCTTT.

The CDR3 loop is CASSLAVSSYEQYF. The CDR3 bases are TGCGCCAGCAGCTTGGCCGTAAGCTCCTACGAGCAGTACTTC. The chain combines TRBV5-1 with TRBJ2-7; no clear D gene. Trimming stripped 0 bases from V and 0 bases from J, with 7 bases between. The CDR3 has 14 amino acids. The germline gives CDR1 SGHRS, CDR2 YFSETQ.

This clone occurred once. The rearrangement links TRBV6-5 to TRBJ2-7; D perhaps matches TRBD1 (5 bases). Trimming stripped 0 bases from V and 6 bases from J, with 15 bases between. This CDR3 has 15 residues. Looked up from germline, CDR1 is MNHEY and CDR2 is SVGAGI. The CDR3 is CASSYSILGEGEQYF. Here the CDR3 DNA reads TGTGCCAGCAGTTACTCTATTTTAGGGGAAGGCGAGCAGTACTTC.

V gene TRBV30 combines with J gene TRBJ1-2; a weak D match, TRBD1 (5 bases). There are 13 residues in the CDR3. Trimming took 0 bases from V and 8 from J, leaving 13 bases between them. CDR1 is GTSNPN, CDR2 SVGIG, per germline (reference sequence). The CDR3 spells CAWSVWGKGGYTF. The CDR3 DNA follows: TGTGCCTGGAGTGTGTGGGGAAAGGGGGGCTACACCTTC.

The chain is built from TRBV6-4 and TRBJ1-5; no reliable D call. V was shortened by 3 bases and J by 9 bases, with 12 bases between the two germline ends. The CDR3 loop spans 13 amino acids. In germline, CDR1 is MRHNA, CDR2 SNTAGT. CDR3 residues: CASSEDLRTPQHF. In DNA form, the CDR3 reads TGTGCCAGCAGTGAGGATTTAAGGACGCCCCAGCATTTT.